This T cell receptor (beta chain) was identified during a study of blood T cell repertoires in COVID-19. Original processing notes: The assay estimated nucleated cells by amplifying reference gene primers. TCRdb's copy holds only in-frame clones and misses some; the assay was immunoSEQ multiplex PCR. Clone size and the V and J calls come from that table; the DNA yielded D and trimming. Of 230,000 or so clones listed, just over 85% were seen once; the top ten hold less than 4.5%. The CDR3 is made up of 16 amino acids. Germline lookup yields CDR1 KGHSH and CDR2 LQKENI. Deletions cut 3 bases from V and 8 bases from J, with 22 bases between. This clone appeared a single time.

This receptor was taken from a woman aged 40 to 55 with acute COVID-19. Sequencing used PBMCs or T cells enriched from blood (not recorded which). The rearrangement links TRBV18 to TRBJ1-1; D unresolved. The DNA of the CDR3 is TGTGCCAGCTCACCTAAAACCCGGGTTCCTAGCCCCGAAGCTTTCTTT. Translation: CASSPKTRVPSPEAFF.